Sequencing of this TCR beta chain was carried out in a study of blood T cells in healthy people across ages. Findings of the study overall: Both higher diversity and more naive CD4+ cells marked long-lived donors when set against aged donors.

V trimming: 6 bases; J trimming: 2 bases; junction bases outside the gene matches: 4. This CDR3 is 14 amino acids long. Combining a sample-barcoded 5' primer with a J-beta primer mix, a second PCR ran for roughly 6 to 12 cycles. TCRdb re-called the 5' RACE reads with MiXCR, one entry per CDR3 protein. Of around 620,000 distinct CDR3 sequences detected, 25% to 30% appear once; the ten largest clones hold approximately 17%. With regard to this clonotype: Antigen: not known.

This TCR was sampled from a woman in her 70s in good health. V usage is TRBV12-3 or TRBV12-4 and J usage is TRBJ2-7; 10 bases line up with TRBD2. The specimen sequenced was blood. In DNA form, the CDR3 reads TGTGCCAGCAGATTTAGCGGGGGGCCCTACGAGCAGTACTTC. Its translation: CASRFSGGPYEQYF.